The rows below give T cell receptor beta chains drawn from one sample of a study of blood T cell repertoires in COVID-19. Clones were sequenced by immunoSEQ multiplex PCR, and TCRdb holds only the in-frame ones, with some missing. This table has roughly 300,000 clones, 75% to 95% appearing once. Sequencing was carried out using peripheral blood. The origin of the receptors is a woman younger than 45 with COVID-19, enrolled during active disease. CDR3s include the opening cysteine and the closing phenylalanine or tryptophan. The D gene is left open where the match is weak. Expanded clones get a size class; other rows say once, few or many, or leave the size out.

v_gene	j_gene	abundance	d_gene	CDR3nt	CDR3aa
TRBV30	TRBJ2-7	NA	TRBD2	TGTGCCTGGGGACTAGCGGGAATCGAGCAGTACTTC	CAWGLAGIEQYF
TRBV5-6	TRBJ2-5	NA	NA	TGTGCCAGCAGCTACCTACGGGAGACCCAGTACTTC	CASSYLRETQYF
TRBV7-3	TRBJ2-1	NA	NA	TGTGCCAGCAGCTTAAACCCCGAGGGGGCGGGGACGAACAATGAGCAGTTCTTC	CASSLNPEGAGTNNEQFF
TRBV18	TRBJ1-5	NA	NA	TGTGCCAGCTCACCTACAGGGCACGGTCAGCCCCAGCATTTT	CASSPTGHGQPQHF
TRBV29-1	TRBJ2-1	NA	TRBD2	TGCAGCGTTGAGGGAGCGGGAGTGAGGGATGAGCAGTTCTTC	CSVEGAGVRDEQFF
TRBV4-1	TRBJ1-5	NA	TRBD1	TGCGCCAGCAGCCAAGAGGGAGGGACAGGGAATCAGCCCCAGCATTTT	CASSQEGGTGNQPQHF
TRBV7-3	TRBJ2-2	NA	NA	TGTGCCAGCAGCCAAGGTCGGAGCGGCACCGGGGAGCTGTTTTTT	CASSQGRSGTGELFF
TRBV11-2	TRBJ2-3	NA	NA	TGTGCCAGCAGCTTAGTGGTGACAACATCAGATACGCAGTATTTT	CASSLVVTTSDTQYF
TRBV15	TRBJ2-1	NA	NA	TGTGCCACCAGCAGGCAGGGAACCAGTTACAATGAGCAGTTCTTC	CATSRQGTSYNEQFF
TRBV10-3	TRBJ2-5	NA	TRBD2	TGTGCCATCAGTGAGTCGGGCGGCGGGGGACCAGAGACCCAGTACTTC	CAISESGGGGPETQYF
TRBV24-1	TRBJ1-1	NA	NA	TGTGCCACCAGTGATCCCCAAGAGGGAACTGAAGCTTTCTTT	CATSDPQEGTEAFF
TRBV6-5	TRBJ2-3	NA	NA	TGTGCCAGCAGTTACACCCGGAGCACAGATACGCAGTATTTT	CASSYTRSTDTQYF
TRBV18	TRBJ1-1	once	NA	TGTGCCAGCTCGGTGGGGGGAAACACTGAAGCTTTCTTT	CASSVGGNTEAFF
TRBV15	TRBJ2-1	once	TRBD1	TGTGCCACCAGCAGAGATCCCAGAAATCCCGGGACAGGAGGCCGTTCCTACAATGAGCAGTTCTTC	CATSRDPRNPGTGGRSYNEQFF
TRBV10-2	TRBJ2-7	NA	NA	TGCGCCAGCAGCCCCCTTAACCAGGTTTCCTACGAGCAGTACTTC	CASSPLNQVSYEQYF
TRBV7-9	TRBJ2-7	NA	TRBD2	TGTGCCAGCAGCTATCTCGGGGGAGGGTCCTACGAGCAGTACTTC	CASSYLGGGSYEQYF
TRBV29-1	TRBJ2-1	NA	TRBD2	TGCAGCGCCCGAGTCAGCGGGAGCTACAATGAGCAGTTCTTC	CSARVSGSYNEQFF
TRBV4-1	TRBJ1-2	NA	NA	TGCGCCAGCAGCCTCCCACCGGGCAGGGATGGCTATGGCTACACCTTC	CASSLPPGRDGYGYTF
TRBV7-2	TRBJ2-3	few	NA	TGTGCCAGCAGCATTGGACAGAACACAGATACGCAGTATTTT	CASSIGQNTDTQYF
TRBV6-2/TRBV6-3	TRBJ1-5	NA	NA	TGTGCCAGCAGTTACTCCCCACAGGGACCGCCGTATCAGCCCCAGCATTTT	CASSYSPQGPPYQPQHF
TRBV3-1/TRBV3-2	TRBJ2-1	NA	NA	TGTGCCAGCAGCCAATGGAGGGGCTACAATGAGCAGTTCTTC	CASSQWRGYNEQFF
TRBV6-5	TRBJ1-5	NA	NA	TGTGCCAGCAGTTACTCCGGACATAGCAATCAGCCCCAGCATTTT	CASSYSGHSNQPQHF
TRBV7-2	TRBJ1-4	NA	TRBD1	TGTGCCAGCAGCCAGGACAGGGTCAATGAAAAACTGTTTTTT	CASSQDRVNEKLFF
TRBV4-3	TRBJ1-2	NA	NA	TGCGCCAGCAGCCAAGGGGAAGGGAGGGACTATGGCTACACCTTC	CASSQGEGRDYGYTF
TRBV21-1	TRBJ2-2	NA	NA	TGTGCCAGCAGCAAAGTAGAGGCCCCAACGAACACCGGGGAGCTGTTTTTT	CASSKVEAPTNTGELFF
TRBV18	TRBJ1-5	NA	NA	TGTGCCAGCTCACCACCCGGACAGTTCAATCAGCCCCAGCATTTT	CASSPPGQFNQPQHF
TRBV4-1	TRBJ2-7	NA	TRBD2	TGCGCCAGCAGCCAAACGTCTAGCGGGGCCTACGAGCAGTACTTC	CASSQTSSGAYEQYF
TRBV30	TRBJ1-6	NA	NA	TGTGCCTGGAGTACTGACAGACACTATAATTCACCCCTCCACTTT	CAWSTDRHYNSPLHF
TRBV18	TRBJ1-4	NA	TRBD1	TGTGCCAGCTCACTAAACTCGGGACAGGGTAATGAAAAACTGTTTTTT	CASSLNSGQGNEKLFF
TRBV6-5	TRBJ1-5	NA	NA	TGTGCCAGCAGTTACTACAAGAATAGCAATCAGCCCCAGCATTTT	CASSYYKNSNQPQHF
TRBV18	TRBJ2-2	NA	TRBD2	TGTGCCAGCTCACGGAATAGCGGGACCACCGGGGAGCTGTTTTTT	CASSRNSGTTGELFF
TRBV6-7	TRBJ2-1	NA	NA	TGTGCCAGCACCTACTTAGGGACAGACTTTCCCGGGACTAGGTTGTACAATGAGCAGTTCTTC	CASTYLGTDFPGTRLYNEQFF
TRBV11-2	TRBJ2-7	NA	TRBD1	TGTGCCAGCAGCGTCCGGGACAGTTCCTACGAGCAGTACTTC	CASSVRDSSYEQYF